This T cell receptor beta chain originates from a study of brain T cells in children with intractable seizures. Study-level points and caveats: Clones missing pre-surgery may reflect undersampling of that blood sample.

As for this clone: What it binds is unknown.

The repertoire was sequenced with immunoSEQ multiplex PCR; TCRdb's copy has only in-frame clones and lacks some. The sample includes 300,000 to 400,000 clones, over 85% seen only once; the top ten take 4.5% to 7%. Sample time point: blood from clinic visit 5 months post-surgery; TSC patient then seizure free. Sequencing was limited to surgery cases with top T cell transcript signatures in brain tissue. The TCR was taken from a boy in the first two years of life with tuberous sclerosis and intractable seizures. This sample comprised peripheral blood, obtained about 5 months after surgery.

The CDR3: CAIREAGGPTDTQYF. CDR3 coding DNA: TGTGCCATCAGAGAAGCGGGGGGGCCTACAGATACGCAGTATTTT. The chain is built from TRBV10-3 and TRBJ2-3; 10 nucleotides agree with TRBD2. The CDR3 consists of 15 residues. The ends lost 6 bases at V and 3 bases at J; junction bases unmatched: 6. The V gene's germline CDR1 is ENHRY and CDR2 SYGVKD.